The clone carrying this T cell receptor beta chain was observed at least ten times. TCRdb ran MiXCR on the RT-PCR reads and lists one entry per CDR3 protein. In the table there are more than 600,000 distinct CDR3 sequences, 13% to 15% of which are singletons. V dropped 5 bases and J dropped 2 bases, with 13 bases sitting between them. The CDR3 covers 14 residues. Germline CDR1 DFQATT, CDR2 SNEGSKA (reference sequence). This TCR derives from a female donor in good health, serving as a healthy control. Sequencing was done on a sample of memory CD4+ T cells from blood. J is TRBJ1-5 and V is TRBV20-1; weak D call: TRBD1 (6 bases). The CDR3 DNA sequence: TGCAGTGCTGGACAGCAATATGGCAATCAGCCCCAGCATTTT. Translated, it gives CSAGQQYGNQPQHF.